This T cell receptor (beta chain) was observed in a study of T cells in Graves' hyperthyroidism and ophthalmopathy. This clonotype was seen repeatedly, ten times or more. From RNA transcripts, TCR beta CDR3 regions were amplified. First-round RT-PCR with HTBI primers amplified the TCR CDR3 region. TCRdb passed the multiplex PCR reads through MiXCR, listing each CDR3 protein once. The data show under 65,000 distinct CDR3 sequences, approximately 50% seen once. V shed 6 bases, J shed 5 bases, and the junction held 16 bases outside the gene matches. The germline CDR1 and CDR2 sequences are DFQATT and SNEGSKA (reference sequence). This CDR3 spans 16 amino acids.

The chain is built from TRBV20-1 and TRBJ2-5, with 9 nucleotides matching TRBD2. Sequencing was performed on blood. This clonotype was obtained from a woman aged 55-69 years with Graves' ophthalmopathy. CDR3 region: CSAPPRTSALRETQYF. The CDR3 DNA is TGCAGTGCCCCTCCCCGGACTAGCGCCCTCCGGGAGACCCAGTACTTC.